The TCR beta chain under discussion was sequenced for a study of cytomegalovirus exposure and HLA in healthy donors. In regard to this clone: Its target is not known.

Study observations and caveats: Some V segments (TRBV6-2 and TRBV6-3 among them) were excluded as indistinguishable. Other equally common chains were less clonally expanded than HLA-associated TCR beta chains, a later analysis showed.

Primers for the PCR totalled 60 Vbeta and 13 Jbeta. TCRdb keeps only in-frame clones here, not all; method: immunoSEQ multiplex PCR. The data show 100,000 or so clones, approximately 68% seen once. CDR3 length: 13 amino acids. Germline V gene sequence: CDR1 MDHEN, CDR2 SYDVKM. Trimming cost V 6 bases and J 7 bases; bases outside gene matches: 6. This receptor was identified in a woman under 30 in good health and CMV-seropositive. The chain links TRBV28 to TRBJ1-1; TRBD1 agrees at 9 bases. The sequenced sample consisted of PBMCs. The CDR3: CASRLTGGLEAFF. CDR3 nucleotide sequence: TGTGCCAGCAGGCTGACAGGGGGGCTTGAAGCTTTCTTT.